This is a list of T cell receptor beta chains from one sample in a study of blood T cell repertoires in COVID-19. Assay: immunoSEQ multiplex PCR; the TCRdb copy retains only in-frame clones and omits some. The sample shows 300,000 to 450,000 clones, more than 70% of them seen only once. Material for sequencing was PBMCs or T cells enriched from blood (not recorded which). These TCRs come from a woman under 40 who had been exposed to COVID-19. Each CDR3 is given with its conserved first and last residue. The D gene is left open where the match is weak. Clone size is shown for a subset of rows, as once, few, many or a class of expanded clone.

TRBV5-6,TRBJ1-5,.,15,.,CASSLGQGNNQPQHF,TGTGCCAGCAGCTTGGGTCAGGGAAACAATCAGCCCCAGCATTTT
TRBV19,TRBJ2-7,.,12,TRBD1,CASPYTGGEQYF,TGTGCCAGCCCATATACAGGGGGCGAGCAGTACTTC
TRBV18,TRBJ2-5,.,15,.,CASSPKPLASETQYF,TGTGCCAGCTCACCGAAACCTCTAGCCTCGGAGACCCAGTACTTC
TRBV19,TRBJ2-3,.,17,TRBD1,CASMPDRGLFGTDTQYF,TGTGCCAGTATGCCGGACAGGGGGCTGTTTGGCACAGATACGCAGTATTTT
TRBV7-3,TRBJ2-1,once,17,TRBD2,CASSLGLAGAAFDEQFF,TGTGCCAGCAGCTTAGGGCTAGCGGGAGCCGCTTTCGATGAGCAGTTCTTC
TRBV30,TRBJ2-7,once,15,.,CAWSRAPRGFDEQYF,TGTGCCTGGAGTAGGGCCCCCCGGGGATTTGACGAGCAGTACTTC
TRBV7-9,TRBJ2-1,.,16,TRBD1,CASSRTGTGGGFEQFF,TGTGCCAGCAGCCGAACCGGGACAGGGGGTGGTTTTGAGCAGTTCTTC
TRBV14,TRBJ1-6,.,15,.,CASSLQGSSNSPLHF,TGTGCCAGCAGTTTACAGGGAAGCTCAAATTCACCCCTCCACTTT
TRBV19,TRBJ2-1,.,14,TRBD2,CASSGGVTYNEQFF,TGTGCCAGTAGTGGGGGGGTAACCTACAATGAGCAGTTCTTC
TRBV3-1/TRBV3-2,TRBJ1-2,.,13,TRBD1,CASSLGQVDGYTF,TGTGCCAGCAGCCTGGGACAGGTTGACGGCTACACCTTC
TRBV5-1,TRBJ2-3,.,14,TRBD2,CASRLAGTIDTQYF,TGCGCCAGCAGACTAGCGGGGACGATAGATACGCAGTATTTT
TRBV25-1,TRBJ1-1,.,13,.,CASSRGWSTEAFF,TGTGCCAGCAGCCGCGGGTGGAGCACTGAAGCTTTCTTT
TRBV30,TRBJ2-3,.,14,.,CAWSKGGRPDTQYF,TGTGCCTGGAGCAAAGGGGGTAGGCCAGATACGCAGTATTTT
TRBV18,TRBJ1-1,.,15,.,CASSPRGRSNTEAFF,TGTGCCAGCTCACCACGTGGCAGGTCGAACACTGAAGCTTTCTTT
TRBV30,TRBJ1-6,.,13,.,CAWSVDRESPLHF,TGTGCCTGGAGTGTCGACCGGGAGTCACCCCTCCACTTT
TRBV30,TRBJ2-1,.,14,.,CACAFTSFRNEQFF,TGTGCCTGCGCTTTCACTAGCTTTCGCAATGAGCAGTTCTTC
TRBV18,TRBJ2-1,.,14,.,CASSRPQSYNEQFF,TGTGCCAGCTCACGGCCTCAGTCCTACAATGAGCAGTTCTTC
TRBV19,TRBJ1-1,.,16,.,CASIQVGVGAGTEAFF,TGTGCCAGTATCCAGGTGGGTGTCGGGGCGGGAACTGAAGCTTTCTTT
TRBV18,TRBJ1-6,.,14,TRBD1,CASSRDRVQSPLHF,TGTGCCAGCTCTCGGGACAGGGTACAGTCACCCCTCCACTTT
TRBV13,TRBJ1-6,once,14,.,CASSLPRGNSPLHF,TGTGCCAGCAGCTTACCCAGGGGAAATTCACCCCTCCACTTT
TRBV7-9,TRBJ1-5,.,15,.,CASSLGASYNQPQHF,TGTGCCAGCAGCTTAGGGGCCAGCTACAATCAGCCCCAGCATTTT
TRBV10-1,TRBJ2-4,many,17,TRBD2,CASSPGLADLAKNIQYF,TGCGCCAGCAGCCCGGGACTAGCGGATCTAGCCAAAAACATTCAGTACTTC
TRBV4-2,TRBJ1-3,.,15,.,CASSRAQEGLNTIYF,TGTGCCAGCAGCCGTGCCCAGGAGGGGCTAAACACCATATATTTT
TRBV6-5,TRBJ2-3,.,13,.,CASSTVSGYTQYF,TGTGCCAGCAGCACAGTATCGGGGTATACGCAGTATTTT
TRBV3-1/TRBV3-2,TRBJ2-1,.,15,.,CASSPRLADYNEQFF,TGTGCCAGCAGCCCCCGGCTAGCTGATTACAATGAGCAGTTCTTC
TRBV2,TRBJ2-5,.,12,.,CASISLEETQYF,TGTGCCAGCATTAGCCTTGAGGAGACCCAGTACTTC
TRBV7-3,TRBJ1-1,once,13,.,CASSIGGSSEAFF,TGTGCCAGCAGCATCGGGGGTTCCTCTGAAGCTTTCTTT
TRBV19,TRBJ2-7,.,13,.,CASSEQGTYEQYF,TGTGCCAGTAGTGAACAGGGAACCTACGAGCAGTACTTC
TRBV27,TRBJ1-1,.,14,TRBD1,CASSLGGGSTEAFF,TGTGCCAGCAGCCTAGGGGGCGGAAGCACTGAAGCTTTCTTT
TRBV5-1,TRBJ1-2,.,15,.,CASSFGTGIYGGYTF,TGCGCCAGCAGCTTCGGAACAGGGATCTATGGGGGCTACACCTTC
TRBV18,TRBJ2-2,.,16,.,CASSPLRTENTGELFF,TGTGCCAGCTCACCACTTCGAACAGAGAACACCGGGGAGCTGTTTTTT
TRBV29-1,TRBJ2-5,.,16,TRBD2,CSVEGGGRIAQETQYF,TGCAGCGTTGAAGGGGGGGGTAGAATAGCCCAAGAGACCCAGTACTTC
TRBV7-7,TRBJ1-4,.,14,TRBD1,CASSPDRGGEKLFF,TGTGCCAGCAGTCCGGACAGGGGCGGTGAAAAACTGTTTTTT
TRBV19,TRBJ2-1,.,12,.,CASSPRVHEQFF,TGTGCCAGTAGTCCCCGGGTCCATGAGCAGTTCTTC
TRBV24-1,TRBJ1-1,.,16,TRBD1,CATSAGTGGPNTEAFF,TGTGCCACCAGTGCTGGGACAGGGGGGCCGAACACTGAAGCTTTCTTT
TRBV7-3,TRBJ1-2,.,13,TRBD1,CASSPTGVDGYTF,TGTGCCAGCAGCCCGACAGGGGTCGATGGCTACACCTTC
TRBV12-3/TRBV12-4,TRBJ1-5,.,12,.,CASSWSRQPQHF,TGTGCCAGCAGCTGGTCGAGGCAGCCCCAGCATTTT
TRBV28,TRBJ2-7,.,16,TRBD1,CASSARWDRASYEQYF,TGTGCCAGCAGTGCCAGGTGGGACAGGGCCTCCTACGAGCAGTACTTC
TRBV29-1,TRBJ1-5,.,12,.,CSEFRGLQPQHF,TGCAGCGAGTTTCGGGGTTTACAGCCCCAGCATTTT
TRBV24-1,TRBJ2-1,.,17,TRBD1,CATSDPGQGAGLNEQFF,TGTGCCACCAGTGACCCCGGACAGGGGGCGGGACTCAATGAGCAGTTCTTC
TRBV28,TRBJ2-7,.,14,.,CASSPPRVVREQYF,TGTGCCAGCAGTCCCCCACGAGTCGTACGAGAGCAGTACTTC
TRBV6-6,TRBJ1-6,once,14,.,CASSYQGHNSPLHF,TGTGCCAGCAGTTACCAGGGTCATAATTCACCCCTCCACTTT
TRBV29-1,TRBJ2-7,.,13,TRBD2,CSAEGGGSYEQYF,TGCAGCGCCGAGGGCGGGGGATCCTACGAGCAGTACTTC
TRBV6-5,TRBJ1-1,.,14,TRBD1,CASSSGTGTTEAFF,TGTGCCAGCAGCTCCGGGACAGGGACCACTGAAGCTTTCTTT
TRBV2,TRBJ2-3,.,15,.,CASSETLGAVDTQYF,TGTGCCAGCAGTGAAACGCTTGGGGCCGTAGATACGCAGTATTTT
TRBV28,TRBJ1-2,.,15,TRBD1,CASMTGQGPDYGYTF,TGTGCCAGCATGACGGGACAGGGACCTGACTATGGCTACACCTTC
TRBV5-1,TRBJ1-5,.,15,TRBD1,CASSESGTGHQPQHF,TGCGCCAGCAGCGAATCCGGGACAGGGCATCAGCCCCAGCATTTT
TRBV6-5,TRBJ2-7,once,14,.,CASTERKVGYEQYF,TGTGCCAGTACGGAGAGAAAGGTGGGCTACGAGCAGTACTTC
TRBV30,TRBJ1-5,.,13,.,CAWSVTGEQPQHF,TGTGCCTGGAGTGTAACCGGGGAACAGCCCCAGCATTTT
TRBV9,TRBJ1-3,.,14,.,CASSVTDSGNTIYF,TGTGCCAGCAGCGTAACAGACTCTGGAAACACCATATATTTT